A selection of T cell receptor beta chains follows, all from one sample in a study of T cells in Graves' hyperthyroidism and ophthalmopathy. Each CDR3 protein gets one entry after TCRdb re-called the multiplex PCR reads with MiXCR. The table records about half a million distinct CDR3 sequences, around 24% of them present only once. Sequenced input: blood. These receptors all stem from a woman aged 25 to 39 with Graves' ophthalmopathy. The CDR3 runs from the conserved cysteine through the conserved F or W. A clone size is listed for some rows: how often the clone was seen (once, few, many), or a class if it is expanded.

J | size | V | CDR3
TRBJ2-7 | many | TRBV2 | CASNLVGGPYEQYF
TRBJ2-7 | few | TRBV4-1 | CASSQSRLVYEQYF
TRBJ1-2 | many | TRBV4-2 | CASYGSTRHDRPNYGYTF
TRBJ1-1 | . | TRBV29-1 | CSAYWTANTEAFF
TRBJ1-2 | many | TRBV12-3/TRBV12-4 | CASSLTGQGRGYTF
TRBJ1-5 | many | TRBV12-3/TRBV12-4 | CASSVLESQPQHF
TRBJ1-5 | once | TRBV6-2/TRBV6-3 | CASSYCIRENNQPQHF
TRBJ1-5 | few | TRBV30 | CAWSLSGGRGPRQPQHF
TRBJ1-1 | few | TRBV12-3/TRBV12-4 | CASKRDSVNTEAFF
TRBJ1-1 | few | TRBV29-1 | CSVYIGNGAFF
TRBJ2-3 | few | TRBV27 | CASSPGTGIYTQYF
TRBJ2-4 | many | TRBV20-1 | CSGRPGLLNIQYF
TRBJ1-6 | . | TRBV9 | CASSAQTPGQGAYNSPLHF
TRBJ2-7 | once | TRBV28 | CASSFPRRVQGAKYYEQYF
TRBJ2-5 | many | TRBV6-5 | CASSYSVTSGEETQYF
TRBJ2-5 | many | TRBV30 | CAWSEQGRETQYF
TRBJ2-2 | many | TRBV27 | CASSLGWGQDTGELFF
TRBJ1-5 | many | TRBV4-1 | CASSRGGPTSNQPQHF
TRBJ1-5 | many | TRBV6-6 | CASSASDQPQHF
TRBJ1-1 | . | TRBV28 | CASSLVGQGAMNTEAFF
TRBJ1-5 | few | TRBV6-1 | CASTNRGGRGDQPQHF
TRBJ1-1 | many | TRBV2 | CASSEGRTGLSSGTEAFF
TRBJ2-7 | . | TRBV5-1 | CASTGPDFYEQYF
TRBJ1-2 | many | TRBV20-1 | CSARDPGRTNYGYTF
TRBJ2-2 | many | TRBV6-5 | CASSYSNFGELFF
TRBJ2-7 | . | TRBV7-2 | CASSFSGRNYEQYF
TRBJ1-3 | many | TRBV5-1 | CASSLTPPGISGNTIYF
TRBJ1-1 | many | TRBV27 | CASSQAMNTEAFF
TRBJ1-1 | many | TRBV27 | CASMGTMNTEAFF
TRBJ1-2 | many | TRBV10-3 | CAISPTPAPPQNGYTF
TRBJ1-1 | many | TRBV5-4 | CASSFGWGTEAFF
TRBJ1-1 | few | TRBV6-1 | CASSEPSGGVMNTEAFF
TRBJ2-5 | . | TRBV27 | CASSLKGYQETQYF
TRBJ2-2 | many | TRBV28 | CASDQEGDNTGELFF
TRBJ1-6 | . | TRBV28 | CASSFGRGRSSYNSPLHF
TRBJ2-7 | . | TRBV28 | CAVGTSGNSYEQYF
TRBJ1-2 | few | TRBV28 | CASRRESPRYGYTF
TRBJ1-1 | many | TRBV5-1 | CASSLAGRAEAFF
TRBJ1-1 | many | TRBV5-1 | CASSPKTGPWAFF
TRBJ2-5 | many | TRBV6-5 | CASRTLGQNQETQYF
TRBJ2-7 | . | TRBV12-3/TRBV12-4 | CASSTTGTGAETPYEQYF